These T cell receptor beta chains were read from a single sample in a study of blood T cell repertoires in COVID-19. Measured with immunoSEQ multiplex PCR; TCRdb has only the in-frame clones, and not every one. The profile shows approximately 250,000 clones, 85% of them singletons. Sequenced sample: peripheral blood. The receptors here all came from a man aged 45-60 years with COVID-19, enrolled during active disease. The conserved cysteine and the conserved F or W are not part of the CDR3 here. The order of the fields is V gene, J gene, CDR3 protein.

TRBV6-2/TRBV6-3	TRBJ2-2	ASSNPDRDPTGELF
TRBV27	TRBJ2-1	ASTGTRGYEQF
TRBV20-1	TRBJ1-5	SASPGRYSNQPQH
TRBV5-1	TRBJ2-2	ASSARQGNTGELF
TRBV5-4	TRBJ2-7	ASSLDRAEQY
TRBV25-1	TRBJ1-4	ASSIGQVGNEKLF
TRBV19	TRBJ2-7	ASSIDLGPVYEQY
TRBV13	TRBJ2-1	ASSTVAGGYNEQF
TRBV6-6	TRBJ1-5	ASSLRRAVPGNQPQH
TRBV6-1	TRBJ1-1	ASSDRRGWNTEAF
TRBV28	TRBJ1-1	ASKEPGNTEAF
TRBV5-4	TRBJ2-5	ASSFGQGSFQETQY
TRBV11-3	TRBJ2-6	ASSPGTGFTGANVLT
TRBV7-6	TRBJ1-1	ASSERTGEFQVDTEAF
TRBV9	TRBJ1-1	ASSVEQGPRGNTEAF
TRBV5-4	TRBJ2-7	ASSFSGGLSYEQY
TRBV19	TRBJ1-2	ASSPSQDLGYGYT
TRBV5-1	TRBJ1-3	ASSYQGNTIY
TRBV7-8	TRBJ2-3	ASSPSGGGTDTQY